Listed below are T cell receptor beta chains from one sample, sequenced in a study of cytotoxic CD8 clonotypes in ibrutinib-treated CLL. Assay: immunoSEQ multiplex PCR; the TCRdb copy retains only in-frame clones and omits some. The table lists about 140,000 clones, about 80% of them singletons. Source: PBMCs, taken after 12 months of ibrutinib treatment. Every receptor here comes from a human donor with chronic lymphocytic leukemia. CDR3s include the opening cysteine and the closing phenylalanine or tryptophan. Each record gives: V gene, J gene, D gene, clone size, CDR3 DNA, CDR3 protein. A D gene is named only where the DNA matches it firmly. Clone size appears in some rows only: once, few, many, or a class for an expanded clone.

V: TRBV5-1; J: TRBJ2-2; D: -; size: -; DNA: TGCGCCAGCAGCTTCGGCAGGGGCCACACCGGGGAGCTGTTTTTT; CDR3: CASSFGRGHTGELFF
V: TRBV19; J: TRBJ2-5; D: TRBD2; size: -; DNA: TGTGCCAGTAGACCAAGCGGGAGGGCCGCGGAGACCCAGTACTTC; CDR3: CASRPSGRAAETQYF
V: TRBV5-6; J: TRBJ2-7; D: TRBD1; size: -; DNA: TGTGCCAGCAGCGTGGACAGGGACTCCTACGAGCAGTACTTC; CDR3: CASSVDRDSYEQYF
V: TRBV6-1; J: TRBJ1-2; D: -; size: -; DNA: TGCGCTGGTGCCTCAAACTATGGCTACACCTTC; CDR3: CAGASNYGYTF
V: TRBV5-1; J: TRBJ1-1; D: TRBD1; size: -; DNA: TGCGCCAGCAGTCCTTACGTCTATAAAACGACCGGGACAGGGCCCTGGGCCGGGAACACTGAAGCTTTCTTT; CDR3: CASSPYVYKTTGTGPWAGNTEAFF
V: TRBV19; J: TRBJ2-7; D: -; size: -; DNA: TGTGCCAGTAGTCCCCCTCCTGGGGACGGGCACTACGAGCAGTACTTC; CDR3: CASSPPPGDGHYEQYF
V: TRBV28; J: TRBJ1-4; D: -; size: few; DNA: TGTGCCAGCAGTTTCTCTGGTGAAAAACTGTTTTTT; CDR3: CASSFSGEKLFF
V: TRBV5-1; J: TRBJ1-3; D: TRBD1; size: -; DNA: TGCGCCAGCAGCTTACTGACAGGGCAAAACACCATATATTTT; CDR3: CASSLLTGQNTIYF
V: TRBV6-5; J: TRBJ2-7; D: TRBD2; size: -; DNA: TGTGCCAGCAGTATCGGGACTAGCCTTCAATACGAGCAGTACTTC; CDR3: CASSIGTSLQYEQYF
V: TRBV28; J: TRBJ2-7; D: TRBD2; size: -; DNA: TGTGCCAGCAGTTTAAGTAGCGGGAGCCCCTCCTACGAGCAGTACTTC; CDR3: CASSLSSGSPSYEQYF
V: TRBV18; J: TRBJ1-1; D: -; size: -; DNA: TGTGCCAGCTCCCGGCCCGGCACTGAAGCTTTCTTT; CDR3: CASSRPGTEAFF
V: TRBV27; J: TRBJ2-1; D: -; size: -; DNA: TGTGCCAGCAGTAGTAGTCACAATGAGCAGTTCTTC; CDR3: CASSSSHNEQFF
V: TRBV28; J: TRBJ2-7; D: -; size: -; DNA: TGTGCCAGCAGTAATCTCTCGGTCGGCTACGAGCAGTACTTC; CDR3: CASSNLSVGYEQYF
V: TRBV19; J: TRBJ2-3; D: TRBD2; size: -; DNA: TGTGCCAGTAGTCCCCCACTAGCGGGGGGCACAGATACGCAGTATTTT; CDR3: CASSPPLAGGTDTQYF
V: TRBV7-2; J: TRBJ2-2; D: -; size: -; DNA: TGTGCCAGCAGCTCCTATAGCGCCGGGGAGCTGTTTTTT; CDR3: CASSSYSAGELFF
V: TRBV7-9; J: TRBJ1-4; D: -; size: -; DNA: TGTGCCAGCAGCCTACAGCTTTTGAATGAAAAACTGTTTTTT; CDR3: CASSLQLLNEKLFF
V: TRBV28; J: TRBJ1-4; D: TRBD1; size: -; DNA: TGTGCCAGCAGTCCTGGGACAGTTCTTAATGAAAAACTGTTTTTT; CDR3: CASSPGTVLNEKLFF
V: TRBV28; J: TRBJ1-2; D: -; size: -; DNA: TGTGCCAGCAGTTTATTAGCAGGGCTTCATGGCTACACCTTC; CDR3: CASSLLAGLHGYTF
V: TRBV28; J: TRBJ2-1; D: TRBD2; size: -; DNA: TGTGCCAGCAGCTCGACGGGGGGTAGGTCCAATGAGCAGTTCTTC; CDR3: CASSSTGGRSNEQFF
V: TRBV7-9; J: TRBJ1-2; D: -; size: -; DNA: TGTGCCAGCAGCCCCTCAAATGTGGGATACTATGGCTACACCTTC; CDR3: CASSPSNVGYYGYTF
V: TRBV6-5; J: TRBJ1-5; D: TRBD1; size: -; DNA: TGTGCCAGCAGCAGACAGGGATTGGATCAGCCCCAGCATTTT; CDR3: CASSRQGLDQPQHF
V: TRBV7-6; J: TRBJ2-5; D: -; size: -; DNA: TGTGCCAGCAGCTTAGTTTACTCCCCAGAAGAGACCCAGTACTTC; CDR3: CASSLVYSPEETQYF
V: TRBV6-5; J: TRBJ1-5; D: -; size: -; DNA: TGTGCCAGCAATTCCGGGGGGCAGCCCCAGCATTTT; CDR3: CASNSGGQPQHF
V: TRBV27; J: TRBJ2-4; D: -; size: -; DNA: TGTGCCAGCAGTTTAGCGGGGGCAAAAAACATTCAGTACTTC; CDR3: CASSLAGAKNIQYF
V: TRBV25-1; J: TRBJ2-7; D: -; size: -; DNA: TGTGCCAGCAGTGGTTCAGCGAGTTTGGCATACGAGCAGTACTTC; CDR3: CASSGSASLAYEQYF
V: TRBV30; J: TRBJ2-5; D: -; size: -; DNA: TGTGCCTGGAGTGTACAGGGTGGCGAGACCCAGTACTTC; CDR3: CAWSVQGGETQYF
V: TRBV19; J: TRBJ1-1; D: -; size: -; DNA: TGTGCCAGTGAGACTTCGGAGGGCACTGAAGCTTTCTTT; CDR3: CASETSEGTEAFF
V: TRBV27; J: TRBJ1-5; D: -; size: few; DNA: TGTGCCAGCAGTTTAACGCAGGGGTACAATCAGCCCCAGCATTTT; CDR3: CASSLTQGYNQPQHF
V: TRBV28; J: TRBJ1-5; D: -; size: -; DNA: TGTGCCAGCAGTTCGGAGCTAGGGAATCAGCCCCAGCATTTT; CDR3: CASSSELGNQPQHF